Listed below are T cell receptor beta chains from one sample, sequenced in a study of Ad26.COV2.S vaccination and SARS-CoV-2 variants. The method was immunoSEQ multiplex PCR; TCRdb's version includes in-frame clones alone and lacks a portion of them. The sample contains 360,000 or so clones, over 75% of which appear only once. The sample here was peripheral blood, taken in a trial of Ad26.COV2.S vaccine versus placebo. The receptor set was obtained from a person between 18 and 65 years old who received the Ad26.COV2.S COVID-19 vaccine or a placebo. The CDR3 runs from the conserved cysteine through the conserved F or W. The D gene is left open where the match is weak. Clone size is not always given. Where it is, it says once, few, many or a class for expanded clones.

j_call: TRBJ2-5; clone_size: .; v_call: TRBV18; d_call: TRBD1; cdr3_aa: CASSPPDRVAETQYF; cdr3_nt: TGTGCCAGCTCACCACCGGACAGGGTAGCGGAGACCCAGTACTTC
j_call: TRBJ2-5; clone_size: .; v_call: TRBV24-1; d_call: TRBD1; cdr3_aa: CATSPGTGGRETQYF; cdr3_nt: TGTGCCACCAGTCCCGGGACAGGGGGGAGAGAGACCCAGTACTTC
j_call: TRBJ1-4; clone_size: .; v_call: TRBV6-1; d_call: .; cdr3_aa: CASSEPGRPNF; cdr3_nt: TGTGCCAGCAGTGAACCGGGCCGTCCTAACTTT
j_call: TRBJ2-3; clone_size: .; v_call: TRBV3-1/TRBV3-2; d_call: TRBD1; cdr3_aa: CASSPVPGQGIATQYF; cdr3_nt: TGTGCCAGCAGCCCCGTCCCGGGACAGGGAATAGCTACGCAGTATTTT
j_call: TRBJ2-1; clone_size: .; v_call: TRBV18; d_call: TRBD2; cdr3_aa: CASSPRLAGGRSEQFF; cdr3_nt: TGTGCCAGCTCACCAAGACTAGCGGGGGGTCGCAGTGAGCAGTTCTTC
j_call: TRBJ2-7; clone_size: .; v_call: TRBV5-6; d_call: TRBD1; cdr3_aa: CASSTGTGVYEQYF; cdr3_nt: TGTGCCAGCAGCACGGGGACAGGGGTATACGAGCAGTACTTC
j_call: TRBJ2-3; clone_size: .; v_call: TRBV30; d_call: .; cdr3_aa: CAWSVLATSTDTQYF; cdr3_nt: TGTGCCTGGAGTGTATTAGCCACTAGCACAGATACGCAGTATTTT
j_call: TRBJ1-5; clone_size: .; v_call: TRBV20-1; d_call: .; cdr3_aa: CSASLGARQGNQPQHF; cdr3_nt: TGCAGTGCTAGTTTAGGTGCCCGACAGGGCAATCAGCCCCAGCATTTT
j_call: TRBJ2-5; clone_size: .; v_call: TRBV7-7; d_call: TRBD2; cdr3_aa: CASGGDHETQYF; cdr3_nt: TGTGCTAGCGGGGGCGACCATGAGACCCAGTACTTC
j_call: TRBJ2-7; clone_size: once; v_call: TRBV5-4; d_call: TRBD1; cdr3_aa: CASSLPGQTNYEQYF; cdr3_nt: TGTGCCAGCAGCCTTCCGGGACAGACAAACTACGAGCAGTACTTC
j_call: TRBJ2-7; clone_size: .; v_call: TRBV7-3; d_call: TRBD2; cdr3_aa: CASSLMPSGTYEQYF; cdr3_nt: TGTGCCAGCAGCTTAATGCCTAGCGGGACCTACGAGCAGTACTTC
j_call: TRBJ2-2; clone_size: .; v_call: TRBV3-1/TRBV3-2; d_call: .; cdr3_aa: CASSQDRSPRGTGELFF; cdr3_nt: TGTGCCAGCAGCCAAGATAGGTCACCTCGAGGCACCGGGGAGCTGTTTTTT
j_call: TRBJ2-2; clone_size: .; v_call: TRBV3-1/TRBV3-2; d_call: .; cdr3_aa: CASSLPPGELFF; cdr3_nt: TGTGCCAGCAGCCTTCCTCCCGGGGAGCTGTTTTTT
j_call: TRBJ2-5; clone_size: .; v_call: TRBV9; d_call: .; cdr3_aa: CASSLNSGQWETQYF; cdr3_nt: TGTGCCAGCAGCCTCAATTCCGGACAGTGGGAGACCCAGTACTTC
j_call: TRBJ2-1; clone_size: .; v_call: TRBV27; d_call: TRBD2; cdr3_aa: CASKGGLAANEQFF; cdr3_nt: TGTGCCAGCAAGGGGGGACTAGCAGCCAATGAGCAGTTCTTC
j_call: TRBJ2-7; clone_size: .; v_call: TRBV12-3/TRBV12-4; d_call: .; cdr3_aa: CASSFGALREQYF; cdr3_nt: TGTGCCAGCAGTTTCGGCGCCTTGAGGGAGCAGTACTTC
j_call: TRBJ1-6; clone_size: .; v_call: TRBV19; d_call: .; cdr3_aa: CASSLESNSPLHF; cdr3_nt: TGTGCCAGTAGTTTGGAGTCGAATTCACCCCTCCACTTT
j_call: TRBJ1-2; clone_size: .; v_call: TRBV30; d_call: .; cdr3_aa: CAWCPPGYYGYTF; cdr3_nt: TGTGCCTGGTGCCCCCCGGGATACTATGGCTACACCTTC
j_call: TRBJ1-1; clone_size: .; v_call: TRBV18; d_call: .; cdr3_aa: CASSPQELNTEAFF; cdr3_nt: TGTGCCAGCTCGCCGCAGGAGTTGAACACTGAAGCTTTCTTT
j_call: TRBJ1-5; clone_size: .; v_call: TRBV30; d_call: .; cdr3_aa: CAWSSFGQSNQPQHF; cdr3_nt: TGTGCCTGGAGTTCCTTCGGGCAGAGCAATCAGCCCCAGCATTTT
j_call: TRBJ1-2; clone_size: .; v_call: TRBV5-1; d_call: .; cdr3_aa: CASSFKPQVEGYTF; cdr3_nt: TGCGCCAGCAGCTTTAAGCCCCAAGTAGAAGGCTACACCTTC
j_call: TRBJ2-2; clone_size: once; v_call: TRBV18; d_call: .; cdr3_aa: CASSLSGANTGELFF; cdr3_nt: TGTGCCAGCTCACTTAGCGGCGCGAACACCGGGGAGCTGTTTTTT
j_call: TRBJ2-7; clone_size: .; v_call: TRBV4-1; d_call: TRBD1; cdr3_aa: CASSQEAGQGAIYEQYF; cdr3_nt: TGCGCCAGCAGCCAAGAGGCGGGCCAGGGGGCAATCTACGAGCAGTACTTC
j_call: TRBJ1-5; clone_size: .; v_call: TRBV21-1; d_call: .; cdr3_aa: CASSGWTGGRGNQPQHF; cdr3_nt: TGTGCCAGCAGCGGGTGGACAGGGGGTCGGGGCAATCAGCCCCAGCATTTT
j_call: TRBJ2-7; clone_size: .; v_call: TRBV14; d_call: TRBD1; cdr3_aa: CASSQTGHIYEQYF; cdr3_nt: TGTGCCAGCAGCCAGACAGGGCATATTTACGAGCAGTACTTC
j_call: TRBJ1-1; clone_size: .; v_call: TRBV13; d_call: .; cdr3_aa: CASSVINWGEAFF; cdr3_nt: TGTGCCAGCAGCGTTATAAATTGGGGTGAAGCTTTCTTT
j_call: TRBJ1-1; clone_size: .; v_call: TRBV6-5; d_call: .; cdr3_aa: CASSYSRETGDAFF; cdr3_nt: TGTGCCAGCAGTTACTCAAGAGAGACAGGCGACGCTTTCTTT
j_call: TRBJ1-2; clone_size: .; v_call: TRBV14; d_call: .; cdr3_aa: CASSQGVLGYTF; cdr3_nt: TGTGCCAGCAGCCAAGGGGTCCTTGGCTACACCTTC
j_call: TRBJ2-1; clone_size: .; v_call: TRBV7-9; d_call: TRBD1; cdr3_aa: CASKPPAQTTSPTGHEQFF; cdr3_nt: TGTGCCAGCAAACCCCCCGCCCAAACAACCTCACCGACAGGGCATGAGCAGTTCTTC
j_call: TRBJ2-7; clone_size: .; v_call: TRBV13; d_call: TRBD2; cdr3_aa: CASSLDTSGYEQYF; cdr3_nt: TGTGCCAGCAGCTTAGACACTAGCGGATACGAGCAGTACTTC
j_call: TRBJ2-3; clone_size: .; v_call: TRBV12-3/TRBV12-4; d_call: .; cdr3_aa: CASRSTATDTQYF; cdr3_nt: TGTGCCAGCAGGTCGACGGCCACAGATACGCAGTATTTT
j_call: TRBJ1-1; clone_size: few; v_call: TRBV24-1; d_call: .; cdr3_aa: CATSDLRTGRGAFF; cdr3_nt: TGTGCCACCAGTGATCTCCGGACTGGGCGTGGGGCTTTCTTT
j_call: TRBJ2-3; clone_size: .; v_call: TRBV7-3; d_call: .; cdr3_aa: CASSLTADTQYF; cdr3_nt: TGTGCCAGCAGCTTAACTGCAGATACGCAGTATTTT
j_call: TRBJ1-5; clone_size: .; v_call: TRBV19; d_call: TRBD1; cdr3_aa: CASSPGQGSQPQHF; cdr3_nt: TGTGCCAGTAGTCCGGGACAGGGAAGCCAGCCCCAGCATTTT
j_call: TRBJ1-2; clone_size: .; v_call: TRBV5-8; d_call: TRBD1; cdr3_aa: CASSAGTGASGYTF; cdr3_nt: TGTGCCAGCAGCGCCGGGACAGGAGCTTCGGGCTACACCTTC
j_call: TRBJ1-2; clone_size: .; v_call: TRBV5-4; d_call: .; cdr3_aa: CASSLAGEIYGYTF; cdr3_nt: TGTGCCAGCAGCTTGGCCGGAGAGATCTATGGCTACACCTTC
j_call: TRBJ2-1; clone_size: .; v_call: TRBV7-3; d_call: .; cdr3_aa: CASSLHGGASYNEQFF; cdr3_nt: TGTGCCAGCAGCTTACATGGGGGGGCCTCCTACAATGAGCAGTTCTTC
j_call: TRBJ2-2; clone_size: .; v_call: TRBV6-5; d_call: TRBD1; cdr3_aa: CASSYNDRGAGELFF; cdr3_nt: TGTGCCAGCAGTTACAACGACAGGGGTGCCGGGGAGCTGTTTTTT
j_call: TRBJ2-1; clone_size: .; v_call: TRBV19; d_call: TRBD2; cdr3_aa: CASSPPLAGEQFF; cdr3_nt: TGTGCCAGTAGCCCTCCTCTAGCGGGGGAGCAGTTCTTC
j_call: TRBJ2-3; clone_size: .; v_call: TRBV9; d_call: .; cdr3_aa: CASNPRGMADTQYF; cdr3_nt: TGTGCCAGCAATCCTCGGGGCATGGCAGATACGCAGTATTTT
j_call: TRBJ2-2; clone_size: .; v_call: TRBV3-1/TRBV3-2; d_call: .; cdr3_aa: CASSQGMGHGELFF; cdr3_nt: TGTGCCAGCAGCCAAGGCATGGGGCATGGGGAGCTGTTTTTT
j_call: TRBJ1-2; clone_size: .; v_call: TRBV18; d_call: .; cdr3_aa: CASSPKEQGTGGYTF; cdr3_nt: TGTGCCAGCTCACCTAAAGAACAGGGAACGGGCGGCTACACCTTC
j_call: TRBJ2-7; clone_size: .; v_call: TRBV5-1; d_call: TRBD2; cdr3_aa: CASSLGLAGYYEQYF; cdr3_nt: TGCGCCAGCAGCTTGGGGCTAGCGGGGTACTACGAGCAGTACTTC
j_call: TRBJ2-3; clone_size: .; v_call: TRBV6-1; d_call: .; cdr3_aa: CASSERGLTEYTDTQYF; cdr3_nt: TGTGCCAGCAGTGAACGAGGACTGACAGAATACACAGATACGCAGTATTTT
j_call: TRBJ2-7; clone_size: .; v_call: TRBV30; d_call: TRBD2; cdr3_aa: CAWTPWGGVKNEQYF; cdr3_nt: TGTGCCTGGACCCCCTGGGGGGGGGTGAAGAACGAGCAGTACTTC
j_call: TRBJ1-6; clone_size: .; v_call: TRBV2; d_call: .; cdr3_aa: CASSLTRSGDSPLHF; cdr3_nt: TGTGCCAGCAGCCTCACAAGGAGTGGGGATTCACCCCTCCACTTT
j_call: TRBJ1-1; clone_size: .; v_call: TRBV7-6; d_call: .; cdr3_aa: CASSLTSFSLNTEAFF; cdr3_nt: TGTGCCAGCAGTCTTACCTCCTTTTCACTGAACACTGAAGCTTTCTTT
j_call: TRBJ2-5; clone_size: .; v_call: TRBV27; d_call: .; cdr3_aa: CASSLSLHMSNEVAQYF; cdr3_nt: TGTGCCAGCAGTTTATCCCTACACATGAGTAACGAGGTGGCCCAGTACTTC
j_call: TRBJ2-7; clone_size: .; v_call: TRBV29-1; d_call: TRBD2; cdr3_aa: CSVAGLAGGIPIYEQYF; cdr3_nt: TGCAGCGTTGCGGGACTAGCGGGGGGAATTCCGATCTACGAGCAGTACTTC
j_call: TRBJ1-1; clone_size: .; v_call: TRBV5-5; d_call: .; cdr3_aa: CASSSQQNTEAFF; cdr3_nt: TGTGCCAGCAGCTCACAGCAGAACACTGAAGCTTTCTTT
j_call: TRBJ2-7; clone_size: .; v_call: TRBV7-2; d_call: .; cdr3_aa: CASSLDWNHWEQYF; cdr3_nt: TGTGCCAGCAGCCTAGACTGGAACCATTGGGAGCAGTACTTC
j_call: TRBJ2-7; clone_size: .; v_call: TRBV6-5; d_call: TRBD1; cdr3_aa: CASSYRTGLYYEQYF; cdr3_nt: TGTGCCAGCAGTTATAGGACAGGGTTATATTACGAGCAGTACTTC
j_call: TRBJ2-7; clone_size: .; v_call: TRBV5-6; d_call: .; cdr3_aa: CASSPRTRSYEQYF; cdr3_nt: TGTGCCAGCAGCCCTAGGACTCGTTCCTACGAGCAGTACTTC
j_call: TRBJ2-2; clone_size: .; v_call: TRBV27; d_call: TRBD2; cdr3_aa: CASSLRTSGTTGELFF; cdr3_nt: TGTGCCAGCAGTTTACGGACTAGCGGGACCACCGGGGAGCTGTTTTTT
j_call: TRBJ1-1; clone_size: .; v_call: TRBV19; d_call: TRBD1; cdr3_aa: CASSPRTGGEWNTEAFF; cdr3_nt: TGTGCCAGTAGTCCCCGGACAGGGGGCGAGTGGAACACTGAAGCTTTCTTT
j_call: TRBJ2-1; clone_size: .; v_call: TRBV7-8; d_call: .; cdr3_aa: CASSPRPRPGYNEQFF; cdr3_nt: TGTGCCAGCAGCCCCCGCCCCCGACCAGGATACAATGAGCAGTTCTTC
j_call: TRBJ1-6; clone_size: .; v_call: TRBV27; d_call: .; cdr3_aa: CASKTGILNSPLHF; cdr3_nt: TGTGCCAGCAAAACCGGTATACTTAATTCACCCCTCCACTTT
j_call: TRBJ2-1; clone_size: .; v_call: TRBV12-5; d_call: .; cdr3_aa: CASGLDRVGNEQFF; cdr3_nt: TGTGCTAGTGGTTTGGACAGGGTCGGCAATGAGCAGTTCTTC
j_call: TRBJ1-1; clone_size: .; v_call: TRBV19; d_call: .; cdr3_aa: CASSISLADTFQAFF; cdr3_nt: TGTGCCAGTAGTATAAGCCTCGCCGACACATTCCAAGCTTTCTTT